Following are 18 T cell receptor beta chains from one sample sequenced in a study of cytomegalovirus exposure and HLA in healthy donors. 13 Jbeta primers and 60 Vbeta primers were used for the PCR. The data were produced by immunoSEQ multiplex PCR, yet TCRdb's version contains in-frame clones alone and is incomplete. The table lists about 180,000 clones, 81% of them singletons. Material: PBMCs. The receptors originated from a woman aged 25-40 years in good health and CMV-seronegative.

V gene TRBV28 combines with J gene TRBJ2-7, with D perhaps TRBD2 (7 bases). Deletions cut 8 bases from V and 2 bases from J, with 16 bases between. This CDR3 has 14 residues. CDR1 MDHEN and CDR2 SYDVKM come from the germline V gene. The CDR3 nucleotides are TGTGCCAGCCTGGCTGGGGGGGCCCCCTACGAGCAGTACTTC. This gives the protein CASLAGGAPYEQYF. Full variable domain (rest looked up from reference TRBV28 and TRBJ2-7): DVKVTQSSRYLVKRTGEKVFLECVQDMDHENMFWYRQDPGLGLRLIYFSYDVKMKEKGDIPEGYSVSREKKERFSLILESASTNQTSMYLCASLAGGAPYEQYFGPGTRLTVT.

V and J are TRBV5-5 and TRBJ2-7, with 9 bases matching TRBD1. Trimming cost V 3 bases and J 1 base; bases outside gene matches: 5. The CDR3 is made up of 15 amino acids. Per germline, CDR1 SGHKS and CDR2 YYEKEE (reference sequence). In nucleotides, the CDR3 is TGTGCCAGCAGCTGGGGGACAGGGACGTCCTACGAGCAGTACTTC. It is translated as CASSWGTGTSYEQYF.

This chain uses TRBV25-1 with TRBJ2-4; 8 bases fit TRBD1. Germline V gives CDR1 MGHDK, CDR2 SYGVNS. V lost 5 bases to trimming and J lost 7 bases; unmatched junction nucleotides: 7. The CDR3 contains 14 residues. DNA for the CDR3: TGTGCCAGCAGTCCAGGACAGGGAAGGAACATTCAGTACTTC. Its protein product is CASSPGQGRNIQYF.

V and J are TRBV27 and TRBJ2-7; D unresolved. CDR3 size: 16 residues. V shed 1 base and J shed 0 bases, with 13 bases lying between them. The germline gives CDR1 MNHEY, CDR2 SMNVEV (reference sequence). CDR3: CASSLLAATSSYEQYF. The CDR3 DNA follows: TGTGCCAGCAGTTTATTGGCGGCCACGAGCTCCTACGAGCAGTACTTC.

The chain uses TRBV7-2 and TRBJ1-4; D is possibly TRBD1 (6 bases). Trimming pared 5 bases from V and 8 bases from J, leaving 18 bases between. CDR1 and CDR2 (germline): SGHTA, FQGNSA. The CDR3 loop spans 15 amino acids. CDR3 DNA sequence: TGTGCCAGCAGCCCCGGCCGGGACATGGCCGAAAAACTGTTTTTT. Amino acids: CASSPGRDMAEKLFF.

V and J are TRBV5-1 and TRBJ2-6; TRBD1 aligns across 7 bases. Per germline, CDR1 SGHRS and CDR2 YFSETQ. The CDR3 spans 13 residues. The J segment lost 12 bases and the V segment lost 3 bases, leaving 6 bases of the junction unmatched. CDR3 sequence reads: CASSSGQLGVLTF. The CDR3 region has the DNA TGCGCCAGCAGCTCGGGACAGCTAGGCGTCCTGACTTTC.

The chain recombines TRBV30 with TRBJ1-3; 10 bases agree with TRBD1. Unmatched junction bases numbered 1, after V lost 0 bases and J lost 2 bases. CDR3 length equals 15 residues. Germline V CDR1 and CDR2: GTSNPN, SVGIG (reference sequence). The CDR3 loop reads CAWSVDRGPGNTIYF. The CDR3 nucleotides read TGTGCCTGGAGTGTTGACAGGGGGCCTGGAAACACCATATATTTT.

This clone has just a few counts. J is TRBJ1-1 and V is TRBV4-2; a possible D gene is TRBD1 (5 bases). Trimming took 2 bases from V and 1 from J, leaving 11 bases between them. Looked up from germline, CDR1 is LGHNA and CDR2 is YNFKEQ. This CDR3 is 15 amino acids long. The CDR3 loop reads CASSQPLQENTEAFF. The CDR3 DNA sequence: TGTGCCAGCAGCCAACCACTACAGGAGAACACTGAAGCTTTCTTT.

The V gene is TRBV28, the J gene TRBJ1-6, with 8 positions matching TRBD1. Looked up from germline, CDR1 is MDHEN and CDR2 is SYDVKM. Unmatched junction bases numbered 5, after V lost 5 bases and J lost 17 bases. The CDR3 extends over 11 amino acids. The CDR3 spells CASSRGQAVHF. The DNA of the CDR3 is TGTGCCAGCAGTCGGGGACAGGCCGTCCACTTT.

The chain carries TRBV10-3 and TRBJ1-2; perhaps TRBD1 as D (6 bases). The length of the CDR3 is 17 residues. V was cut by 5 bases and J by 5 bases, with 24 bases left in between. Looked up from germline, CDR1 is ENHRY and CDR2 is SYGVKD. For the CDR3, the DNA is TGTGCCATCAGTCCTCATGTGGACAGACCTACGGGATATGGCTACACCTTC. Protein product: CAISPHVDRPTGYGYTF.

The DNA for the CDR3 is TGCGCCAGCAGCTTGAGCGGGGGGAAGACGAACACTGAAGCTTTCTTT. Translating it yields CASSLSGGKTNTEAFF. V gene TRBV5-1 combines with J gene TRBJ1-1; TRBD1 is a possible D gene (5 bases). CDR3 size: 16 residues. Germline CDR1 is SGHRS and CDR2 is YFSETQ. Trimming removed 1 base at V and 1 base at J, with 14 bases between.

The V call is TRBV11-2, the J call TRBJ2-7; 11 bases align to TRBD2. CDR1 and CDR2 from the germline V gene are SGHAT and FQNNGV. V was pared by 3 bases and J by 1 base, with 2 bases of the junction left unmatched. The CDR3 has 15 amino acids. Here the CDR3 DNA reads TGTGCCAGCAGCTTTACTAGCGGGGGTTCCTACGAGCAGTACTTC. Translation: CASSFTSGGSYEQYF. Together with reference TRBV11-2 and TRBJ2-7, the CDR3 gives the full variable domain: EAGVAQSPRYKIIEKRQSVAFWCNPISGHATLYWYQQILGQGPKLLIQFQNNGVVDDSQLPKDRFSAERLKGVDSTLKIQPAKLEDSAVYLCASSFTSGGSYEQYFGPGTRLTVT.

The J gene is TRBJ2-5, the V gene TRBV10-2; 10 bases fit TRBD2. The V and J ends lost 5 bases and 5 bases, in that order; junction bases with no gene match: 8. The CDR3 has 15 residues. Germline V gene lookup returns CDR1 WSHSY and CDR2 SAAADI. CDR3 bases: TGCGCCAGCAGTCGGGGGCTAGCGGGAGTGGAGACCCAGTACTTC. This sequence encodes CASSRGLAGVETQYF.

The rearrangement joins TRBV10-3 to TRBJ2-1; TRBD2 aligns across 12 bases. The J segment lost 15 bases and the V segment lost 0 bases, leaving 3 bases of the junction unmatched. CDR1 is ENHRY, CDR2 SYGVKD, per germline. This CDR3 has 13 amino acids. CDR3 sequence (DNA): TGTGCCATCAGTGAGTCCGGACTAGCGGGACTGTTCTTC. Translation gives CAISESGLAGLFF.

The chain uses TRBV7-2 and TRBJ2-2, with 7 nucleotides matching TRBD1. The junction had 17 bases not matched to a gene; V was cut back by 5 bases and J by 2 bases. CDR3 length equals 19 residues. Germline CDR1 is SGHTA and CDR2 is FQGNSA. As DNA, the CDR3 is TGTGCCAGCAGCCCTCAGACAGGGTTCCTCTCCGGAAACACCGGGGAGCTGTTTTTT. It yields the protein CASSPQTGFLSGNTGELFF.

The rearrangement joins TRBV27 to TRBJ2-1; 9 bases are a match to TRBD2. The CDR3 extends over 17 amino acids. Germline-derived CDR1 and CDR2 are MNHEY and SMNVEV (reference sequence). J was trimmed by 4 bases and V by 5 bases; bases with no gene match: 12. The CDR3 spells CASSNGGGASFYNEQFF. CDR3 DNA sequence: TGTGCCAGCAGTAATGGCGGGGGGGCCAGTTTTTACAATGAGCAGTTCTTC.

A few counts support this clone. The chain employs TRBV18 and TRBJ1-2; TRBD1 agrees at 8 bases. Germline V lookup: CDR1 KGHSH, CDR2 LQKENI. The CDR3 totals 15 residues. Trimming at V came to 3 bases and at J to 4 bases, leaving 7 bases not matched to a gene. The CDR3 bases are TGTGCCAGCTCACCGGGGACAGGTTCGGGCTATGGCTACACCTTC. Protein product: CASSPGTGSGYGYTF.

The rearrangement joins TRBV5-4 to TRBJ2-2; D is perhaps TRBD2 (6 bases). The CDR3 loop spans 15 amino acids. Trimming took off 4 bases at V and 1 base at J, with 11 bases between the two ends. CDR1 and CDR2 from the germline V gene are SGHNT and YYREEE (reference sequence). DNA for the CDR3: TGTGCCAGCAGCAAGGGACTCGAGAACACCGGGGAGCTGTTTTTT. Protein: CASSKGLENTGELFF.